These T cell receptor beta chains were read from a single sample in a study of blood T cell repertoires in COVID-19. Generated by immunoSEQ multiplex PCR, the TCRdb table keeps only in-frame clones and is missing some. This sample carries roughly 200,000 clones, around four fifths of them seen once, and the ten largest clones take approximately 6.2%. Sequenced sample: peripheral blood. The receptor set was obtained from a man in his sixties or seventies with active or convalescent COVID-19. Both conserved end residues are part of each CDR3. Fields, in order: D gene, clone size, J gene, V gene, CDR3 DNA, CDR3 protein. A D gene is named only where the DNA matches it firmly. For some rows the clone size is stated as once, few or many, or as a class when expanded; others skip it.

.	.	TRBJ2-7	TRBV24-1	TGTGCCACCAGTGACCCTTACACCTACGAGCAGTACTTC	CATSDPYTYEQYF
TRBD1	once	TRBJ1-1	TRBV2	TGTGCCAGCAGTGAACAGGGGGCGTCGAACACTGAAGCTTTCTTT	CASSEQGASNTEAFF
TRBD1	.	TRBJ2-7	TRBV29-1	TGCAGCGTGGAGTTGGACAGGGGGCGTATCTACGAGCAGTACTTC	CSVELDRGRIYEQYF
TRBD1	.	TRBJ1-5	TRBV19	TGTGCCAGTAGCAACAGGGGTAGACAGCCCCAGCATTTT	CASSNRGRQPQHF
.	few	TRBJ2-7	TRBV9	TGTGCCAGCAGCGTAGAAGTACAGACCGATTACGAGCAGTACTTC	CASSVEVQTDYEQYF
.	.	TRBJ2-7	TRBV2	TGTGCCAGCAGCAGGACAGTTGGTTATGACGAGCAGTACTTC	CASSRTVGYDEQYF
.	.	TRBJ1-2	TRBV29-1	TGCAGCGTTGTGGTCGGGGGCTATGGCTACACCTTC	CSVVVGGYGYTF
.	.	TRBJ2-1	TRBV4-3	TGCGCCAGCAGCCAAGATGCGATACAGGGAGAAGGTGAGCAGTTCTTC	CASSQDAIQGEGEQFF
.	once	TRBJ2-3	TRBV7-6	TGTGCCAGCAGCTTGTCGGGGGGCAGCACAGATACGCAGTATTTT	CASSLSGGSTDTQYF
TRBD1	once	TRBJ1-2	TRBV30	TGTGCTAAAGGCGGGGACAGGGGCTATGGCTACACCTTC	CAKGGDRGYGYTF
TRBD1	.	TRBJ1-2	TRBV19	TGTGCCAGTAGTAGCCGACAGGGTCTAGGGGAACATGGCTACACCTTC	CASSSRQGLGEHGYTF
TRBD2	.	TRBJ2-5	TRBV18	TGTGCCAGCTCAGGGACTAGGGAAGAGACCCAGTACTTC	CASSGTREETQYF
.	.	TRBJ1-1	TRBV6-5	TGTGCCAGCACGCGGACAGTTAACACTGAAGCTTTCTTT	CASTRTVNTEAFF
TRBD1	few	TRBJ2-2	TRBV5-1	TGCGCCAGCAGCTTGGGGGACAGGGAGGACACCGGGGAGCTGTTTTTT	CASSLGDREDTGELFF
TRBD2	.	TRBJ2-3	TRBV9	TGTGCCAGCAGCGTCAACGGACTAGCGGGAGATACGCAGTATTTT	CASSVNGLAGDTQYF
.	.	TRBJ2-3	TRBV11-2	TGTGCCAGCAGCCCCCCCAGGGAGGACCCCACAGATACGCAGTATTTT	CASSPPREDPTDTQYF
.	.	TRBJ2-4	TRBV19	TGTGCCAGTAGTACCGATCTAATAGCCAAAAACATTCAGTACTTC	CASSTDLIAKNIQYF
.	.	TRBJ1-1	TRBV7-2	TGTGCCAGCAGCCGGGATTGGGCTGAAGCTTTCTTT	CASSRDWAEAFF
.	.	TRBJ1-6	TRBV12-3/TRBV12-4	TGTGCCAGCAGTTTACTCGCGGATTCACCCCTCCACTTT	CASSLLADSPLHF
TRBD2	once	TRBJ2-1	TRBV18	TGTGCCAGCTCATCGACTAGCGGGGGGGGGAATGAGCAGTTCTTC	CASSSTSGGGNEQFF
.	.	TRBJ2-7	TRBV20-1	TGCAGTGTTAGTACCCCCGGGAACGAGCAGTACTTC	CSVSTPGNEQYF
.	.	TRBJ2-3	TRBV7-9	TGTGCCAGCAGTCAAGGCACCGGCGGCCCAGATACGCAGTATTTT	CASSQGTGGPDTQYF
TRBD1	.	TRBJ2-7	TRBV9	TGTGCCAGCAGCTTTGCAGGGGGCGGCTACGAGCAGTACTTC	CASSFAGGGYEQYF
.	.	TRBJ1-2	TRBV18	TGTGCCAGCTCACGTTCGGAGACAGGCTCTCAAGGGGAGCGCTACACCTTC	CASSRSETGSQGERYTF
.	.	TRBJ1-4	TRBV4-2	TGTGCCAGCAGCCCCTATGGTAAACCAACTAATGAAAAACTGTTTTTT	CASSPYGKPTNEKLFF
.	.	TRBJ1-3	TRBV2	TGTGCCACCGGGGGTTCCTCTGGAAACACCATATATTTT	CATGGSSGNTIYF
TRBD2	few	TRBJ2-1	TRBV7-9	TGTGCCAGCAGCCTTGGGTCGGGGGGTCACAATGAGCAGTTCTTC	CASSLGSGGHNEQFF
TRBD1	.	TRBJ1-5	TRBV27	TGTGCCAGCAGTCCTCTGACAGGGTATAGCAATCAGCCCCAGCATTTT	CASSPLTGYSNQPQHF
.	few	TRBJ1-5	TRBV4-2	TGTGCCAGCAGCCGAGGAGGGAATCAGCCCCAGCATTTT	CASSRGGNQPQHF
.	.	TRBJ2-1	TRBV11-2	TGTGCCAGCAGCTTAAGCGGGTCCAACTGGAATGAGCAGTTCTTC	CASSLSGSNWNEQFF
TRBD1	.	TRBJ1-2	TRBV7-2	TGTGCCAGCACCCCGGGACAGGGGGGCTATGGCTACACCTTC	CASTPGQGGYGYTF
TRBD2	.	TRBJ2-4	TRBV11-2	TGTGCCAGCAGCTTAGTCGGCGGAGCGGGGGGGAACATTCAGTACTTC	CASSLVGGAGGNIQYF
TRBD2	.	TRBJ2-5	TRBV5-1	TGCGCCAGCAGCTTGGAAGTAGCGGGGAAGGAAGAGACCCAGTACTTC	CASSLEVAGKEETQYF
.	.	TRBJ2-7	TRBV28	TGTGCCAGCAGGACTGGCTCCTACGAGCAGTACTTC	CASRTGSYEQYF
.	.	TRBJ1-1	TRBV3-1/TRBV3-2	TGTGCCAGCAGCCAAGATAGTGGGGCCGTCGGAGAAGCTTTCTTT	CASSQDSGAVGEAFF
.	once	TRBJ1-1	TRBV28	TGTGCCAGCAGTTCCCCAGGGGAAAACACTGAAGCTTTCTTT	CASSSPGENTEAFF
.	.	TRBJ1-2	TRBV5-1	TGCGCCAGCAGCTTGGACAGGAACGGCTATGGCTACACCTTC	CASSLDRNGYGYTF
.	.	TRBJ2-1	TRBV29-1	TGCAGCGTTGAACATTTCCTACAGGGAATTGAGCAGTTCTTC	CSVEHFLQGIEQFF
TRBD1	.	TRBJ2-6	TRBV7-9	TGTGCCAGCAGCTCGGGGACAGGGCCCTCTGGGGCCAACGTCCTGACTTTC	CASSSGTGPSGANVLTF
TRBD2	.	TRBJ2-1	TRBV7-9	TGTGCCAGCAGCTTAGGATGGCCTAGCGGAGACTACAATGAGCAGTTCTTC	CASSLGWPSGDYNEQFF
.	.	TRBJ1-3	TRBV7-2	TGTGCCAGCAGCCTAGAGCTCAGGATGACTGGAAACACCATATATTTT	CASSLELRMTGNTIYF
TRBD1	.	TRBJ2-1	TRBV6-2/TRBV6-3	TGTGCCAGCAGTAAACAGGGGGCGCCTGGTAATGAGCAGTTCTTC	CASSKQGAPGNEQFF
.	.	TRBJ1-1	TRBV30	TGTGCCTCCCGTCAGTCCCTGAACACTGAAGCTTTCTTT	CASRQSLNTEAFF
TRBD1	.	TRBJ1-5	TRBV29-1	TGCAGCGTGGGGGGCGGGACAGCGAATCAGCCCCAGCATTTT	CSVGGGTANQPQHF
TRBD2	.	TRBJ2-7	TRBV7-2	TGTGCCAGCAGCTCTCTAGCGGGCGAGCAGTACTTC	CASSSLAGEQYF
.	.	TRBJ1-1	TRBV18	TGTGCCAGCTCACCAGACCGGGGTTTGAATGAAGCTTTCTTT	CASSPDRGLNEAFF
TRBD1	.	TRBJ1-1	TRBV25-1	TGTGCCAGCAGTGAACCCCGACAGGGAGACACTGAAGCTTTCTTT	CASSEPRQGDTEAFF
.	.	TRBJ2-7	TRBV19	TGTGCCAGTAGTGCATACCGGGACGAGCAGTACTTC	CASSAYRDEQYF
TRBD2	.	TRBJ2-7	TRBV7-2	TGTGCCAGCAGCTTTGGACTAGCGGGGGGTAGTACTGCCGAGCAGTACTTC	CASSFGLAGGSTAEQYF
.	.	TRBJ2-1	TRBV5-4	TGTGCCAGCAGCTTGAGGACAGAGATCAATGAGCAGTTCTTC	CASSLRTEINEQFF
TRBD1	once	TRBJ1-2	TRBV6-5	TGTGCCAGCAGTTACTTGTACGGGACAGGGAACGGCTACACCTTC	CASSYLYGTGNGYTF
TRBD2	.	TRBJ2-1	TRBV9	TGTGCCAGCAGCGTAGCTCAGGGCGGGAGCTACAATGAGCAGTTCTTC	CASSVAQGGSYNEQFF
TRBD1	.	TRBJ1-1	TRBV11-3	TGTGCCAGCAGCTCCGGGACAGCCATGAACACTGAAGCTTTCTTT	CASSSGTAMNTEAFF
.	.	TRBJ1-2	TRBV4-3	TGCGCCAGCAGCCAAGAGGTTTATACGGGTCGTCTGGCCGAAAGCGGCTTTGGCTACACCTTC	CASSQEVYTGRLAESGFGYTF
TRBD2	.	TRBJ2-3	TRBV5-1	TGCGCCAGCAGCGCCGGACTAGCGGGATACACAGATACGCAGTATTTT	CASSAGLAGYTDTQYF
TRBD1	.	TRBJ1-5	TRBV6-6	TGTGCCAGCAGTTTTACAGGGGGCCGCGGCAATCAGCCCCAGCATTTT	CASSFTGGRGNQPQHF
.	.	TRBJ1-2	TRBV5-1	TGCGCCAGCACCCGGGACACCGGGCCCTACACCTTC	CASTRDTGPYTF
TRBD1	.	TRBJ1-2	TRBV12-5	TGTGCTAGTGCTAGGCCATCGGACAGGCGAGCTAACTATGGCTACACCTTC	CASARPSDRRANYGYTF
.	.	TRBJ2-1	TRBV21-1	TGTGCCAGCAGCAAAAAGGGGGCGATCCGGGCCAACAATGAGCAGTTCTTC	CASSKKGAIRANNEQFF
.	once	TRBJ2-3	TRBV7-9	TGTGCCAGCAGCTTAGCGCGGAGGGGCCTTACTCCGGGGGATACGCAGTATTTT	CASSLARRGLTPGDTQYF